This T cell receptor beta chain is from a study of human T cells and chemical hapten exposure. Study-level information: All patients underwent weekly scalp dosing with diphenylcyclopropenone for the full approximately 25-week study. Overall study findings and caveats: Expanded TCRs were compared with controls, and the expanded TCRs formed significantly more large CDR3 similarity clusters.

As for time point: patch test 1, 2 weeks after DPC sensitization. Documented treatment: therapeutic diphenylcyclopropenone sensitization with weekly scalp DPC. As for this clonotype: The antigen remains unidentified.

Individual cDNA molecules each carried unique molecular identifiers attached by the library. Authors' processing steps: Sample TCR totals centred on a median of 95,638, ranging roughly 23,224 to 700,000. TCRdb processed the RACE reads anew with MiXCR; each CDR3 protein has one entry. TCRdb, not the original authors, processed these V and J calls. The data hold tens of thousands of distinct CDR3 sequences, with about 11% observed a single time. Source: whole blood, taken in connection with sensitization to the hapten diphenylcyclopropenone (DPC). This clonotype originated in a middle-aged man with alopecia areata. Some clones in this sample may be carry-over from other donors' samples.

The CDR3 region is CASSSNRAGGRDTQYF. CDR3 DNA: TGTGCCAGCAGCTCTAACCGAGCGGGAGGGCGAGATACGCAGTATTTT. The rearrangement links TRBV7-2 to TRBJ2-3, with TRBD2 matching 10 bases. The germline gives CDR1 SGHTA, CDR2 FQGNSA. The junction had 9 bases not matched to a gene; V was cut back by 4 bases and J by 5 bases. The CDR3 totals 16 residues.